This T cell receptor beta chain was recovered during a study of beta chain features in type 1 diabetes. Germline V lookup: CDR1 KGHSH, CDR2 LQKENI. The CDR3 consists of 13 residues. The V and J ends lost 3 bases and 8 bases, in that order; junction bases with no gene match: 2. Expressed TCRB transcripts were sequenced because the isolated RNA had all been reverse transcribed beforehand. The data were produced by immunoSEQ multiplex PCR, yet TCRdb's version contains in-frame clones alone and is incomplete. The table lists roughly 340,000 clones, less than 15% of them singletons, with about 0.016% in the top ten. Regarding this clone: Antigen unknown. The same CDR3 can be traced to other DNA sequences in this sample.

General study points: Type 1 diabetes patients had fewer VDJ junction insertions and more deletions. Among all four CD4+ subsets, Type 1 diabetes patients had TCRB CDR3s that were moderately but significantly shorter.

Material for sequencing was naive CD4+ T cells from blood. V is TRBV18 and J is TRBJ2-1; 9 nucleotides agree with TRBD1. The clonotype originates from a young woman with type 1 diabetes. CDR3: CASSPRTGDEQFF. The CDR3 DNA reads as TGTGCCAGCTCACCCCGGACAGGGGATGAGCAGTTCTTC.